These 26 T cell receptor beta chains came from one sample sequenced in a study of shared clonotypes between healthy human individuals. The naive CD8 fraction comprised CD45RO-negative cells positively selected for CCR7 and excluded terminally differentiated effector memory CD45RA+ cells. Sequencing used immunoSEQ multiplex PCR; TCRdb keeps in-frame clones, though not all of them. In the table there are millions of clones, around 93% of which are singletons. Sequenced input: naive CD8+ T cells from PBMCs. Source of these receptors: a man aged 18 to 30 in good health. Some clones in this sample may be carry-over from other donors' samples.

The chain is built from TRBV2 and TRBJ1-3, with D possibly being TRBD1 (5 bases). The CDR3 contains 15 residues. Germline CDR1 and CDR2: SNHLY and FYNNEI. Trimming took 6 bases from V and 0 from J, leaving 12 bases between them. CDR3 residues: CASRVGTASGNTIYF. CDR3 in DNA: TGTGCCAGCAGGGTCGGGACGGCCTCTGGAAACACCATATATTTT.

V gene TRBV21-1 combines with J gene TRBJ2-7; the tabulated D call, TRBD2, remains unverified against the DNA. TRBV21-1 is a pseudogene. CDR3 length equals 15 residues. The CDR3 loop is CASSKAAGLFSEQYF. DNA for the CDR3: TGTGCCAGCAGCAAAGCAGCGGGGTTATTTTCCGAGCAGTACTTC.

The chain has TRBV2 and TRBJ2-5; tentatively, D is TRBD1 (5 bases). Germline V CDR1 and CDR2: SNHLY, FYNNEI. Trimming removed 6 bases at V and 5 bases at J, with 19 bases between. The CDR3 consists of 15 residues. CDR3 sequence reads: CASRMWVQGSETQYF. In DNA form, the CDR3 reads TGTGCCAGCAGGATGTGGGTTCAGGGATCGGAGACCCAGTACTTC.

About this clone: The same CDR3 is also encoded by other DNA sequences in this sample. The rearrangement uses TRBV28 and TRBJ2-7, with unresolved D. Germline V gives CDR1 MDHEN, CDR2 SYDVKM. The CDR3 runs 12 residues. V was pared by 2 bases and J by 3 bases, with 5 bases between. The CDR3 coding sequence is TGTGCCAGCAGTTTAAACCTCTACGAGCAGTACTTC. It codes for CASSLNLYEQYF. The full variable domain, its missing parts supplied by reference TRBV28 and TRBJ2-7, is DVKVTQSSRYLVKRTGEKVFLECVQDMDHENMFWYRQDPGLGLRLIYFSYDVKMKEKGDIPEGYSVSREKKERFSLILESASTNQTSMYLCASSLNLYEQYFGPGTRLTVT.

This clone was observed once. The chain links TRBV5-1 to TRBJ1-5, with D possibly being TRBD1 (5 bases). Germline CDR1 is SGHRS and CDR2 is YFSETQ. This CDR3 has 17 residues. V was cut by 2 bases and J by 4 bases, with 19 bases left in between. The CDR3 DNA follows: TGCGCCAGCAGCTTAGGGACCAAAAGTGCCGAAAATCAGCCCCAGCATTTT. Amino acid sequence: CASSLGTKSAENQPQHF.

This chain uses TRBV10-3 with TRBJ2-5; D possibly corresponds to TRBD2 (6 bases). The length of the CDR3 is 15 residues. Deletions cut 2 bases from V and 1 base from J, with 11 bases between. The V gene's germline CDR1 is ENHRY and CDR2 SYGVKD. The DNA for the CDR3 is TGTGCCATCAGTGAGCGGAGGACTACCCAAGAGACCCAGTACTTC. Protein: CAISERRTTQETQYF.

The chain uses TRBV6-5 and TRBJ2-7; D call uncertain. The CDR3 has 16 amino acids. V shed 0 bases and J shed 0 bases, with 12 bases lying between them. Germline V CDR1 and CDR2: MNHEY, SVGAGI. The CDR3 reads CASSYSPSLSSYEQYF. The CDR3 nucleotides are TGTGCCAGCAGTTACTCCCCCAGCCTCAGCTCCTACGAGCAGTACTTC.

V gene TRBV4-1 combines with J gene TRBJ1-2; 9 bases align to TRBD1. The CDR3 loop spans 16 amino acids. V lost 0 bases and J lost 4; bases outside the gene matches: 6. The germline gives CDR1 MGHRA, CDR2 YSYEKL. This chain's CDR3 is CASSQDLRTGAYGYTF. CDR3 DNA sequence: TGCGCCAGCAGCCAAGATCTCAGGACAGGGGCCTATGGCTACACCTTC.

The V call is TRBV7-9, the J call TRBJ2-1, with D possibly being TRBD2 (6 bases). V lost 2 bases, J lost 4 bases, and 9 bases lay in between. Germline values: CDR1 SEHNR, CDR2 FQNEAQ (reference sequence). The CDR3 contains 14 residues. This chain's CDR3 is CASSLRERYNEQFF. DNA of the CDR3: TGTGCCAGCAGCTTACGGGAGCGATACAATGAGCAGTTCTTC. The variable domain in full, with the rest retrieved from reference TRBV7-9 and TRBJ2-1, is DTGVSQNPRHKITKRGQNVTFRCDPISEHNRLYWYRQTLGQGPEFLTYFQNEAQLEKSRLLSDRFSAERPKGSFSTLEIQRTEQGDSAMYLCASSLRERYNEQFFGPGTRLTVL.

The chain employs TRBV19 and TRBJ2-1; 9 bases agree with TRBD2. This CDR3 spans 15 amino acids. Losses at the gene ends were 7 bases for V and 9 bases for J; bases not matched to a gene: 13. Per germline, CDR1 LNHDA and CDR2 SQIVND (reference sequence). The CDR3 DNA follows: TGTGCCAGTAATGGTTTGCGGGAGGGCCTTGGTGAGCAGTTCTTC. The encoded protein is CASNGLREGLGEQFF. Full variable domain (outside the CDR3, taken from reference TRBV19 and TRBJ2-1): DGGITQSPKYLFRKEGQNVTLSCEQNLNHDAMYWYRQDPGQGLRLIYYSQIVNDFQKGDIAEGYSVSREKKESFPLTVTSAQKNPTAFYLCASNGLREGLGEQFFGPGTRLTVL.

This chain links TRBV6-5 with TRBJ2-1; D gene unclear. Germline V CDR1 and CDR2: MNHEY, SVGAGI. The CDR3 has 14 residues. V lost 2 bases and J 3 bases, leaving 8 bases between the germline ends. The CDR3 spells CASSYHRDYNEQFF. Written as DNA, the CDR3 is TGTGCCAGCAGTTACCATCGAGACTACAATGAGCAGTTCTTC.

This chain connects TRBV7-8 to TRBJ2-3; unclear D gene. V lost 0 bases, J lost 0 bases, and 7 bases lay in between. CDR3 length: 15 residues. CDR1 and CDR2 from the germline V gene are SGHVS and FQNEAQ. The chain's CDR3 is CASSLASASTDTQYF. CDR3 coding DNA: TGTGCCAGCAGCTTAGCTTCGGCTAGCACAGATACGCAGTATTTT.

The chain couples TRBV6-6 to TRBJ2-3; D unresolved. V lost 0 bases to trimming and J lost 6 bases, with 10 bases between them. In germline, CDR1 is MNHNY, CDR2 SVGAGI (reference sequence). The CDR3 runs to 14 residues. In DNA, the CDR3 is TGTGCCAGCAGTTACTCGATTGCTTCGGATACGCAGTATTTT. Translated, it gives CASSYSIASDTQYF.

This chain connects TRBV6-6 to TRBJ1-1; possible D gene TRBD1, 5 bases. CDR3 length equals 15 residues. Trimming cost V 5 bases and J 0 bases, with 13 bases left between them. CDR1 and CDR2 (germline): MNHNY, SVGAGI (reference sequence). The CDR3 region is CASSQPRVMNTEAFF. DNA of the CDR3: TGTGCCAGCAGTCAACCCAGGGTCATGAACACTGAAGCTTTCTTT.

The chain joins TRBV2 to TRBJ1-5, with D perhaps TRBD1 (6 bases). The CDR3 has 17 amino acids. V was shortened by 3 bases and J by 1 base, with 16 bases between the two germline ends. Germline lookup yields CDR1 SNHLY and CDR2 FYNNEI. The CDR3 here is CASSERDKLLSNQPQHF. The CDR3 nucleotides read TGTGCCAGCAGTGAGCGGGACAAGTTGCTAAGCAATCAGCCCCAGCATTTT.

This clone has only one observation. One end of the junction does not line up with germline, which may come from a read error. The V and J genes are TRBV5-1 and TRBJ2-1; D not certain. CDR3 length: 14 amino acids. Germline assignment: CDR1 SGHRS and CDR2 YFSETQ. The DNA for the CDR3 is TGCGCCGGCAGCCCCCCCGTCGGCTCCAATGAGCAGTTCTTC. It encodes CAGSPPVGSNEQFF.

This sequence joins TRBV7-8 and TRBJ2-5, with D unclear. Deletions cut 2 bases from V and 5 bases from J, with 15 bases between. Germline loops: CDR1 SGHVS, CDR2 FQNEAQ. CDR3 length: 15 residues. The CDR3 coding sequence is TGTGCCAGCAGCTTATTACGGACGCCTCCCGAGACCCAGTACTTC. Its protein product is CASSLLRTPPETQYF.

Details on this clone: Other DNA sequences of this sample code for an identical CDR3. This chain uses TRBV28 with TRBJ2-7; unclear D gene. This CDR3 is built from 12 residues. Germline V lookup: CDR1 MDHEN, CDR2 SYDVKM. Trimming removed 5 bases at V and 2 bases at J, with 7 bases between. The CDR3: CASSPSAYEQYF. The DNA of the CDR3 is TGTGCCAGCAGTCCCTCGGCCTACGAGCAGTACTTC.

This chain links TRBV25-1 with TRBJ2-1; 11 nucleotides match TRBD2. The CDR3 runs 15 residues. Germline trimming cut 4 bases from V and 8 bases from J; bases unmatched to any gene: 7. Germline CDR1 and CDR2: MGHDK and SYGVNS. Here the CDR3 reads CASSATSGSFDEQFF. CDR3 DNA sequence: TGTGCCAGCAGTGCCACTAGCGGGAGTTTTGATGAGCAGTTCTTC.

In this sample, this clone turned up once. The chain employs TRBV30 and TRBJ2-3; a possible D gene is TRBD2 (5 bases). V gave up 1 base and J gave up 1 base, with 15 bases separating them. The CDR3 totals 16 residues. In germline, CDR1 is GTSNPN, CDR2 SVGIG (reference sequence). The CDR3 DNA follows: TGTGCCTGGAGTGGCTACCAATGGGGAGGCACAGATACGCAGTATTTT. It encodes CAWSGYQWGGTDTQYF.

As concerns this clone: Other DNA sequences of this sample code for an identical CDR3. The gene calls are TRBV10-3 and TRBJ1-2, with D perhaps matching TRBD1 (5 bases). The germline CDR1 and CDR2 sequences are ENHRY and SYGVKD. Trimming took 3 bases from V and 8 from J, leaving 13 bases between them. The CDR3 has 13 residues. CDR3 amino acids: CAISDGGGDGYTF. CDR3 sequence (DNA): TGTGCCATCAGTGACGGGGGTGGAGACGGCTACACCTTC.

The CDR3 here is CASSPSYFEQYF. For the CDR3, the DNA is TGTGCCAGCAGCCCCTCATATTTCGAGCAGTACTTC. The gene calls are TRBV7-8 and TRBJ2-7; D remains ambiguous. Germline loops: CDR1 SGHVS, CDR2 FQNEAQ. This CDR3 has 12 residues. Trimming removed 5 bases at V and 6 bases at J, with 11 bases between.

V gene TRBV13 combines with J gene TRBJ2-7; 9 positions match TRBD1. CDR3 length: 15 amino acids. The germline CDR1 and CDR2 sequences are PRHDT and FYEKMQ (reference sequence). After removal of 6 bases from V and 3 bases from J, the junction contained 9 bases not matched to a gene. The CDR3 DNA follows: TGTGCCAGCAGTCCGGACAGGGGCTTTGGCTACGAGCAGTACTTC. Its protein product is CASSPDRGFGYEQYF.

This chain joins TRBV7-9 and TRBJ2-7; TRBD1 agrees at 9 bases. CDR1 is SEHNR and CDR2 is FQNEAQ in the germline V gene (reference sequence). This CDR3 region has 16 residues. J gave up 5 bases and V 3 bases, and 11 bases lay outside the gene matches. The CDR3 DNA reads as TGTGCCAGCAGCTTGGGAACAGGGGGCGTATACCACGAGCAGTACTTC. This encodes CASSLGTGGVYHEQYF.

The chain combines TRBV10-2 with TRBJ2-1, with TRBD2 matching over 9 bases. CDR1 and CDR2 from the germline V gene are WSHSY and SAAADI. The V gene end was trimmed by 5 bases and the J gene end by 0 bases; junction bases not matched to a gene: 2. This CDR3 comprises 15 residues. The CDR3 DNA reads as TGCGCCAGCAGTTTTAGCGGGAGCTCCTACAATGAGCAGTTCTTC. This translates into CASSFSGSSYNEQFF.

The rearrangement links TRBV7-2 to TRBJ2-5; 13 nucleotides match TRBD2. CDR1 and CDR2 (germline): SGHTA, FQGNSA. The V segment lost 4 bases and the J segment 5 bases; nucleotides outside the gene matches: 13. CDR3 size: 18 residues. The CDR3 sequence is CASSSRTSGRPRLETQYF. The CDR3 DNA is TGTGCCAGCAGCTCCCGGACTAGCGGGAGACCTAGGTTGGAGACCCAGTACTTC.